This record looks at one TCR beta chain sequence and its context. The antigen is undetermined. The data belong to a study of shared clonotypes between healthy human individuals. General study findings and limits: In a few donors, approximately 5% of naive CD4 clonotypes appeared in common.

Naive CD4+ cells were CD45RA-selected; the remaining cells were memory. Per the authors' pipeline: From ImmunoSEQ came sequences covering only the junction and carrying no quality scores, so filtering differed. TCRdb's copy holds only in-frame clones and misses some; the assay was immunoSEQ multiplex PCR. V and J calls and clone size come straight from that table; D and trimming were deduced from the DNA. This sample carries 2 million to 3 million clones, over 85% of them seen once, and the ten largest clones take about 0.39%. Sequenced sample: naive CD4+ T cells from PBMCs. As to subset: CD45RA+ positively selected. The clonotype originates from a man younger than 30 in good health. Some clones in this sample may be carry-over from other donors' samples.

This chain's CDR3 is CASSLRSGRGDEQFF. CDR3 DNA: TGCGCCAGCAGCTTGCGAAGCGGGAGAGGTGATGAGCAGTTCTTC. The V call is TRBV5-1, the J call TRBJ2-1, with 8 bases identical to TRBD2. In germline, CDR1 is SGHRS, CDR2 YFSETQ. This CDR3 contains 15 residues. With 1 base clipped from V and 8 bases from J, the junction kept 8 bases outside the gene matches.